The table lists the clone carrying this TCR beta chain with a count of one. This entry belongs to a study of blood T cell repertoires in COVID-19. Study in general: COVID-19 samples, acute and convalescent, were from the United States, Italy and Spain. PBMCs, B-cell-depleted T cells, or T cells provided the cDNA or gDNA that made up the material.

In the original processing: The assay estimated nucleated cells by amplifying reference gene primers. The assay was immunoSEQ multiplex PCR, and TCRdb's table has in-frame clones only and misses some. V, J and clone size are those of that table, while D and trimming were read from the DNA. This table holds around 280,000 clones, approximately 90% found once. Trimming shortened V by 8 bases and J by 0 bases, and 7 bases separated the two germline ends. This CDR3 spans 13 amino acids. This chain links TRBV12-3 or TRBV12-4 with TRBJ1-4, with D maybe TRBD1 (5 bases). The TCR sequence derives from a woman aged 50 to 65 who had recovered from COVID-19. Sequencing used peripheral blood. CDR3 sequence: CASAGATNEKLFF. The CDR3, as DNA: TGTGCCAGCGCGGGGGCAACTAATGAAAAACTGTTTTTT.